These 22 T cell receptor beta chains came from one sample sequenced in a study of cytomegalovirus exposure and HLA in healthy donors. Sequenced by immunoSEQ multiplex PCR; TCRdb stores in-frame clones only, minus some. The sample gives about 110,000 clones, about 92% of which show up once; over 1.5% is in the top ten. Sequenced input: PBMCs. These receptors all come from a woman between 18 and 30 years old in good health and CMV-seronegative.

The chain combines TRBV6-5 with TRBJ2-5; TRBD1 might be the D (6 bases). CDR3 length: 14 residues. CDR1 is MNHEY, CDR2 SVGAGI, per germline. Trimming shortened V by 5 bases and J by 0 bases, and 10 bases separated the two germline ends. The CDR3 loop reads CASSIRTDQETQYF. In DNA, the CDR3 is TGTGCCAGCAGTATCCGGACAGACCAAGAGACCCAGTACTTC.

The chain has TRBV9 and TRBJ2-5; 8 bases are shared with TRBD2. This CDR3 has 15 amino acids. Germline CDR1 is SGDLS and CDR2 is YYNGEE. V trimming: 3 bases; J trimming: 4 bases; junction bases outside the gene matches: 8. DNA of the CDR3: TGTGCCAGCAGCGACATCGCGGGGGGTGGAGAGACCCAGTACTTC. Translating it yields CASSDIAGGGETQYF.

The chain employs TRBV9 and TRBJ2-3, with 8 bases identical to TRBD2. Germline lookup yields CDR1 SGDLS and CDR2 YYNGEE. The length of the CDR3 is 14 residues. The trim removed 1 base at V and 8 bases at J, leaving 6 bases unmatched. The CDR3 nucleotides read TGTGCCAGCAGCGTATCGGGGGGGCCGGGTACGCAGTATTTT. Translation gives CASSVSGGPGTQYF.

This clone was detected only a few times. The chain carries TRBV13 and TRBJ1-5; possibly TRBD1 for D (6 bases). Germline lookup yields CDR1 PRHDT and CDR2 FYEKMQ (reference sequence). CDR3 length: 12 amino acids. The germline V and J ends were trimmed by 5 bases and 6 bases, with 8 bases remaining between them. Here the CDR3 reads CASSTGSQPQHF. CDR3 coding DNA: TGTGCCAGCAGCACAGGGAGTCAGCCCCAGCATTTT.

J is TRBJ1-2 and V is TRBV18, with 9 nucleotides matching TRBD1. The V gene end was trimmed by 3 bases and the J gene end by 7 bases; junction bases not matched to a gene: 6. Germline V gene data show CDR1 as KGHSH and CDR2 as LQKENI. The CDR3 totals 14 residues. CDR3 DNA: TGTGCCAGCTCACCCCGGACAGGGGAGAGTGGCTACACCTTC. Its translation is CASSPRTGESGYTF.

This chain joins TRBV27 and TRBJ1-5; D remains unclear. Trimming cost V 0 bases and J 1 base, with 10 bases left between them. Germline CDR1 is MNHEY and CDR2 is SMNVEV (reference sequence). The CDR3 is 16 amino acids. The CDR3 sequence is CASSLSMRASNQPQHF. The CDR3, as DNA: TGTGCCAGCAGTTTATCGATGAGGGCAAGCAATCAGCCCCAGCATTTT.

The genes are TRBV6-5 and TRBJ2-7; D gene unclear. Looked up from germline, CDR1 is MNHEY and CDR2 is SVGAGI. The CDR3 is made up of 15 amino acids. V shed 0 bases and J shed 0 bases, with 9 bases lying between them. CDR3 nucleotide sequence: TGTGCCAGCAGTTACTCGGGCCCAGCCTCCTACGAGCAGTACTTC. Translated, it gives CASSYSGPASYEQYF.

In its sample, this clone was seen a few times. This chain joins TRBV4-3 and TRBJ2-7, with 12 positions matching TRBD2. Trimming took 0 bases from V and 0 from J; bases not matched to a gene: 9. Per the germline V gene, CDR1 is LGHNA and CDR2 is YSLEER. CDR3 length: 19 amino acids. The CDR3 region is CASSQDLGLAGPSSYEQYF. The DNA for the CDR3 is TGCGCCAGCAGCCAAGATTTGGGACTAGCGGGTCCTAGCTCCTACGAGCAGTACTTC.

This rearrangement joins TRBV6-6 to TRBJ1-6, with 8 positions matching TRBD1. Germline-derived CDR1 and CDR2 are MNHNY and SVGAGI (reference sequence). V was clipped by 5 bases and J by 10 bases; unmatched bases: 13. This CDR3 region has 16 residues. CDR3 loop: CASSPSDRVDSSPLHF. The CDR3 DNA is TGTGCCAGCAGTCCATCGGACAGGGTAGACTCCTCACCCCTCCACTTT.

The chain's CDR3 is CASSFLGDTQYF. In nucleotides, the CDR3 is TGTGCCAGCAGCTTCCTCGGGGATACGCAGTATTTT. This chain connects TRBV9 to TRBJ2-3; D is unclear. The CDR3 is 12 residues long. V lost 4 bases and J lost 6, with 9 bases in between. Germline CDR1 SGDLS, CDR2 YYNGEE.

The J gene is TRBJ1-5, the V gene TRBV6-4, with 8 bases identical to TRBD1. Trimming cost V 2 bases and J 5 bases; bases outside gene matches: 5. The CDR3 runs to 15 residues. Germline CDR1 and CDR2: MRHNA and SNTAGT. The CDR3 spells CASSDGQGSDQPQHF. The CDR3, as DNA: TGTGCCAGCAGTGACGGACAGGGAAGCGATCAGCCCCAGCATTTT.

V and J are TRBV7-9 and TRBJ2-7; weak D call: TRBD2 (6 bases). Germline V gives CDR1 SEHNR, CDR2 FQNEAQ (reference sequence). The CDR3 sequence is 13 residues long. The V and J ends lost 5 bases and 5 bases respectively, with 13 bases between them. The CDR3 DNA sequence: TGTGCCAGCAGCGCGGGACGGTGGAACGAGCAGTACTTC. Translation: CASSAGRWNEQYF.

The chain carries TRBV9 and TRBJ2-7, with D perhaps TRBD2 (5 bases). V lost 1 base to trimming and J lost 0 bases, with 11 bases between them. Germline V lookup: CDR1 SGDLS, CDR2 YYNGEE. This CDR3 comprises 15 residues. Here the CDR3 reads CASSVSRDTSYEQYF. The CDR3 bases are TGTGCCAGCAGCGTATCCCGGGATACCTCCTACGAGCAGTACTTC.

In nucleotides, the CDR3 is TGTGCCAGTACCCAATATCAGGGGGGCGGTCAGCCCCAGCATTTT. Amino acid sequence: CASTQYQGGGQPQHF. The V gene is TRBV19, the J gene TRBJ1-5; 7 bases map to TRBD1. The CDR3 extends over 15 amino acids. The V gene's germline CDR1 is LNHDA and CDR2 SQIVND (reference sequence). V gave up 7 bases and J gave up 6 bases; unmatched junction bases: 12.

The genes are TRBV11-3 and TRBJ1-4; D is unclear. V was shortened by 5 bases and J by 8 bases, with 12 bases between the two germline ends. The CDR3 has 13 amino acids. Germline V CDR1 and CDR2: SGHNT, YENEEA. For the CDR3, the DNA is TGTGCCAGCAGCCGCGGGGTCGGGGAAAAACTGTTTTTT. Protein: CASSRGVGEKLFF.

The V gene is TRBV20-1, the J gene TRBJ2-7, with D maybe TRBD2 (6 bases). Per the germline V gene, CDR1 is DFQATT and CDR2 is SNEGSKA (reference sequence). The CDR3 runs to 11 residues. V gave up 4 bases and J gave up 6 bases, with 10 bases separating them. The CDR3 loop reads CSAKEGLEQYF. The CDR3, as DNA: TGCAGTGCTAAGGAGGGTCTCGAGCAGTACTTC.

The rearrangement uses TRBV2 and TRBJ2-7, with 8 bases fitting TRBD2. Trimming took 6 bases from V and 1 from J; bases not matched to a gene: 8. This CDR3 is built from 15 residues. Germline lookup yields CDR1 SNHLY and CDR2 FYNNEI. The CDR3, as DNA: TGTGCCAGCAGAACTCAGCGGGAGCCGTCCTACGAGCAGTACTTC. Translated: CASRTQREPSYEQYF.

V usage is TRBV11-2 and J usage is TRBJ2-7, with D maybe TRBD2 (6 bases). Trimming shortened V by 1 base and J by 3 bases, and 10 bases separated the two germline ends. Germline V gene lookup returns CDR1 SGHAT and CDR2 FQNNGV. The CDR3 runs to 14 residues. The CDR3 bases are TGTGCCAGCAGCTTAGGGGGGGACGGCTACGAGCAGTACTTC. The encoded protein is CASSLGGDGYEQYF.

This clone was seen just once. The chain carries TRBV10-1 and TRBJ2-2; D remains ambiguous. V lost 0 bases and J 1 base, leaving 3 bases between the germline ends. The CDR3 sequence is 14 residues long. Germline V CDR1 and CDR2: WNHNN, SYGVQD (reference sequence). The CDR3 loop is CASSESRNTGELFF. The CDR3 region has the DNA TGCGCCAGCAGTGAGTCCAGGAACACCGGGGAGCTGTTTTTT.

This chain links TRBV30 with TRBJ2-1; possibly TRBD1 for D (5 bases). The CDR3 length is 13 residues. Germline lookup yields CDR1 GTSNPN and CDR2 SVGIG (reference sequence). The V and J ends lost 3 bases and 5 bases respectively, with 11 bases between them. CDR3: CAWSLEGDNEQFF. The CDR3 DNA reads TGTGCCTGGAGCCTGGAAGGGGACAATGAGCAGTTCTTC.

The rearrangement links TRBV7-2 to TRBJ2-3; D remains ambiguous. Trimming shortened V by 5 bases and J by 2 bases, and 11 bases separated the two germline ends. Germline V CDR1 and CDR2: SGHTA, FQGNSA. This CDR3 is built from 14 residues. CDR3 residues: CASSPRDITDTQYF. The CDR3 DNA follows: TGTGCCAGCAGCCCCCGAGACATCACAGATACGCAGTATTTT.

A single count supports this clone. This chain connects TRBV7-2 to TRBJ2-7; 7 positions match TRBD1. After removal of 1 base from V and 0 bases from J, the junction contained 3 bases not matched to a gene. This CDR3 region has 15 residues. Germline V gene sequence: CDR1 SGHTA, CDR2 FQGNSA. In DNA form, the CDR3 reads TGTGCCAGCAGCTTAGAGACAGGGAGCTCCTACGAGCAGTACTTC. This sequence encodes CASSLETGSSYEQYF.